This TCR beta chain was obtained from a study of CD8+CD57+ T cells in acquired aplastic anemia. The overall study: Sorted CD4+ and CD8+ cells yielded 2.5 to 3.5 ug of DNA on average.

The study's findings and limits: Shared by patients and controls, approximately 28 CD8+ CDR3s were abundant in patients. Simpson's diversity of CD8+ cells was not significantly different in patients compared with controls.

Researchers used genomic DNA as the template to profile TCR beta VDJ and CDR3. Each CDR3 protein is one row after TCRdb ran MiXCR on the reads. The sample shows 200,000 or so distinct CDR3 sequences, less than 65% of them seen only once. Germline assignment: CDR1 SGHTA and CDR2 FQGTGA. Deletions cut 2 bases from V and 4 bases from J, with 15 bases between. CDR3 length: 16 residues. With respect to this clonotype: Its antigen is not identified.

Sequenced: sorted CD4+, CD8+, or CD8+CD57+ T cells (not recorded which) from PBMCs. This TCR came from a human donor with severe aplastic anemia or a healthy control (not recorded which). The chain carries TRBV7-3 and TRBJ2-1; D unclear. Here the CDR3 DNA reads TGTGCCAGCAGCTTAGACATGGTCCGCGATTACAATGAGCAGTTCTTC. Its protein is CASSLDMVRDYNEQFF.